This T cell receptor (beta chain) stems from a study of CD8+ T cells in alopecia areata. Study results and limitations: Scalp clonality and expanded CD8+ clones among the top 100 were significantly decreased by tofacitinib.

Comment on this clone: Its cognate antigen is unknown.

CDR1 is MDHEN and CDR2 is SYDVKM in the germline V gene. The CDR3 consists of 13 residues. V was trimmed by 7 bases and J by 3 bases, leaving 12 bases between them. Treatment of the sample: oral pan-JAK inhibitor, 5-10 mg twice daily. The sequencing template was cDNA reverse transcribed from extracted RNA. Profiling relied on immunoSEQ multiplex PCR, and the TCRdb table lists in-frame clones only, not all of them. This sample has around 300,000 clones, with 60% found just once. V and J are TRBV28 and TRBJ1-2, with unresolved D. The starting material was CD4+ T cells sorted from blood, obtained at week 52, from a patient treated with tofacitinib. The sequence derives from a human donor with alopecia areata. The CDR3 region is CASISRTYYGYTF. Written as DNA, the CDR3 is TGTGCCAGCATAAGTCGGACCTACTATGGCTACACCTTC.